These 14 T cell receptor beta chains were all obtained from the same sample, sequenced in a study of T cells in Graves' hyperthyroidism and ophthalmopathy (dated by TCRdb to between 2017 and 2020). The library relied on multiplex PCR. The sample was run on an Illumina HiSeq 2000. The TCR beta CDR3 regions were amplified from RNA transcripts. For the first round of RT-PCR on the TCR CDR3, the HTBI primer set was used together with the Qiagen OneStep RT-PCR kit. TCRdb's own reprocessing of the public reads used fastp at Q25 and MiXCR and kept productive beta chains. Identical CDR3 protein sequences are pooled into one entry, listed with their most common genes and DNA. A total of 300,000 to 450,000 distinct CDR3 sequences appear in this sample, around 16% of them only once. In total, the top ten clones hold roughly a quarter of the sample. The material sequenced was blood. These receptors were taken from a woman aged 18 to 35 with Graves' hyperthyroidism that later progressed to Graves' ophthalmopathy.

This clonotype came up many times. The chain combines TRBV30 with TRBJ2-1, with unresolved D. The CDR3 extends over 17 amino acids. Germline lookup yields CDR1 GTSNPN and CDR2 SVGIG (reference sequence). V was clipped by 0 bases and J by 9 bases, with 24 bases between them. CDR3 coding DNA: TGTGCCTGGAGTGTTGCCCTATCAGGCGTTGGAGTCAGTGAGCAGTTCTTC. As protein: CAWSVALSGVGVSEQFF.

The gene calls are TRBV20-1 and TRBJ2-1; D is uncertain. The germline gives CDR1 DFQATT, CDR2 SNEGSKA (reference sequence). This CDR3 comprises 12 residues. The V end lost 4 bases, the J end lost 2 bases, and 6 bases lay between the germline ends. For the CDR3, the DNA is TGCAGTGCTACTGAGCCCTACAATGAGCAGTTCTTC. Residues: CSATEPYNEQFF.

The chain is built from TRBV6-1 and TRBJ2-4, with D perhaps matching TRBD1 or TRBD2 (5 bases each). This CDR3 is built from 13 residues. The germline CDR1 and CDR2 sequences are MNHNS and SASEGT. V gave up 7 bases and J gave up 9 bases, with 16 bases separating them. The CDR3 coding sequence is TGTGCCAGCACCGGCAGGGAAGGGAGCATTCAGTACTTC. Translation: CASTGREGSIQYF.

In this sample, this clonotype turned up many times. The rearrangement joins TRBV5-1 to TRBJ2-1; 7 nucleotides align to TRBD2. J was trimmed by 8 bases and V by 3 bases; bases with no gene match: 14. The CDR3 extends over 16 amino acids. CDR1 is SGHRS, CDR2 YFSETQ, per germline. The CDR3 coding sequence is TGCGCCAGCAGCTACACTTTGGGGGAGGGCGGCGATGAGCAGTTCTTC. Protein sequence: CASSYTLGEGGDEQFF. Based on the CDR3 plus reference TRBV5-1 and TRBJ2-1, the full variable domain is KAGVTQTPRYLIKTRGQQVTLSCSPISGHRSVSWYQQTPGQGLQFLFEYFSETQRNKGNFPGRFSGRQFSNSRSEMNVSTLELGDSALYLCASSYTLGEGGDEQFFGPGTRLTVL.

This clonotype has a handful of counts. The chain has TRBV9 and TRBJ2-3; D remains unclear. Germline loops: CDR1 SGDLS, CDR2 YYNGEE. Trimming left V 0 bases short and J 2 bases short, with 10 bases between. The CDR3 runs 15 residues. The CDR3 sequence is CASSVVGRHTDTQYF. The CDR3 bases are TGTGCCAGCAGCGTAGTCGGGCGGCACACAGATACGCAGTATTTT.

This clonotype has a count of ten or more. The rearrangement joins TRBV6-2 or TRBV6-3 to TRBJ2-1; 8 bases are a match to TRBD2. This CDR3 spans 16 amino acids. Germline-derived CDR1 and CDR2 are MNHEY and SVGEGT. Germline trimming cut 5 bases from V and 8 bases from J; bases unmatched to any gene: 14. CDR3 sequence: CASSPRGGHHYHEQFF. The CDR3 DNA reads TGTGCCAGCAGTCCACGGGGGGGCCATCACTATCATGAGCAGTTCTTC.

This clonotype turned up a few times. This sequence joins TRBV24-1 and TRBJ2-3; 11 positions agree with TRBD2. V trimming: 3 bases; J trimming: 2 bases; junction bases outside the gene matches: 9. Germline V CDR1 and CDR2: KGHDR, SFDVKD. The CDR3 length is 18 residues. The CDR3, as DNA: TGTGCCACCAGTGATCCACGACTAGCGGGATTAACCACAGATACGCAGTATTTT. Its translation: CATSDPRLAGLTTDTQYF.

A few counts support this clonotype. J is TRBJ2-3 and V is TRBV7-6; 8 nucleotides align to TRBD2. The CDR3 has 17 amino acids. Germline lookup yields CDR1 SGHVS and CDR2 FNYEAQ. After removal of 3 bases from V and 4 bases from J, the junction contained 12 bases not matched to a gene. DNA of the CDR3: TGTGCCAGCAGCTTCTCTAGAGCGGGAGCCAGCGCAGATACGCAGTATTTT. The encoded protein is CASSFSRAGASADTQYF.

This clonotype was recorded many times. V and J are TRBV28 and TRBJ1-1; TRBD1 is a possible D gene (6 bases). The CDR3 covers 14 residues. Looked up from germline, CDR1 is MDHEN and CDR2 is SYDVKM. V lost 3 bases to trimming and J lost 1 base, with 9 bases between them. The CDR3 DNA is TGTGCCAGCAGTTTTTGGGGGGCGAACACTGAAGCTTTCTTT. Translation: CASSFWGANTEAFF.

The chain couples TRBV4-1 to TRBJ2-3; D is uncertain. Germline-derived CDR1 and CDR2 are MGHRA and YSYEKL. The CDR3 has 15 residues. V lost 7 bases and J 0 bases, leaving 14 bases between the germline ends. The CDR3 protein is CASTPSDGSTDTQYF. The CDR3 DNA reads TGCGCCAGCACGCCATCCGACGGTAGCACAGATACGCAGTATTTT.

In its sample, this clonotype was seen many times. The gene calls are TRBV28 and TRBJ2-5; 7 bases line up with TRBD2. The germline CDR1 and CDR2 sequences are MDHEN and SYDVKM. Trimming at V came to 1 base and at J to 4 bases, leaving 15 bases not matched to a gene. There are 18 residues in the CDR3. This CDR3 is CASSLFPGRELDRETQYF. In DNA form, the CDR3 reads TGTGCCAGCAGTTTATTTCCAGGGCGGGAGTTGGATAGAGAGACCCAGTACTTC.

In its sample, this clonotype was seen many times. CDR3 sequence: CASSSLGLAGDGETQYF. The DNA for the CDR3 is TGTGCCAGCAGTTCCCTGGGACTAGCGGGAGACGGAGAGACCCAGTACTTC. The V call is TRBV6-1, the J call TRBJ2-5, with 14 bases fitting TRBD2. Looked up from germline, CDR1 is MNHNS and CDR2 is SASEGT. The CDR3 extends over 17 amino acids. V trimming: 5 bases; J trimming: 4 bases; junction bases outside the gene matches: 9.

This chain uses TRBV7-9 with TRBJ1-1; D remains ambiguous. With 0 bases removed from V and 3 bases from J, the gap between germline ends came to 8 bases. Looked up from germline, CDR1 is SEHNR and CDR2 is FQNEAQ (reference sequence). This CDR3 is built from 14 residues. CDR3 region: CASSLARTHTEAFF. The CDR3 DNA sequence: TGTGCCAGCAGCTTAGCGAGAACGCACACTGAAGCTTTCTTT.

This clonotype has ten or more counts. The gene calls are TRBV28 and TRBJ2-1; 7 nucleotides line up with TRBD2. Trimming removed 8 bases from V and 11 bases from J; junction bases left unmatched: 15. Germline CDR1 reads MDHEN; CDR2 reads SYDVKM. There are 14 residues in the CDR3. The CDR3, as DNA: TGTGCCAGCCGGTGGGGGACGGGAGGTCGAAAGCAGTTCTTC. Amino acids: CASRWGTGGRKQFF.